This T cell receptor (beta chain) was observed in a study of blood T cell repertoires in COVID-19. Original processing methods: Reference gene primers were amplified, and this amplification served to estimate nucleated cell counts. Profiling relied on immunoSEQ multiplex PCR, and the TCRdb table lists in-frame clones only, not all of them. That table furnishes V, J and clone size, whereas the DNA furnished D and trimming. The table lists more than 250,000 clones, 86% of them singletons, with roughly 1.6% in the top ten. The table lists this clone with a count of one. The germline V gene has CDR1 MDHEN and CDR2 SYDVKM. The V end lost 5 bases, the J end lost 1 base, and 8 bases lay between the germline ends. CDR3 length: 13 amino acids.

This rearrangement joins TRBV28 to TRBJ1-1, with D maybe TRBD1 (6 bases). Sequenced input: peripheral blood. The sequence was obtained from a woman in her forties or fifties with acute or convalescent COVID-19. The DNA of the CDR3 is TGTGCCAGCAGTCACAGGGAGAACACTGAAGCTTTCTTT. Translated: CASSHRENTEAFF.